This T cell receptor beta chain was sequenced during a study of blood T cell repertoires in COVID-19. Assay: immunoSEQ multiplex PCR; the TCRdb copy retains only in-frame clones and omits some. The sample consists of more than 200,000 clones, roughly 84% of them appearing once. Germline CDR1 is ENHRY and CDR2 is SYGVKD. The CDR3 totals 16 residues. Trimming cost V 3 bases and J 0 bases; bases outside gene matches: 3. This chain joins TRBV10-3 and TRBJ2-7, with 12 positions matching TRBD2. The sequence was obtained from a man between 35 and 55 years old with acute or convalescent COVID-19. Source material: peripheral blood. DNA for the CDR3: TGTGCCATCAGTGACCCTAGCGGGAGGGCCTCCTACGAGCAGTACTTC. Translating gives CAISDPSGRASYEQYF.